This record looks at one T cell receptor (beta chain) sequence and its context. Its antigen is unknown. A single record per CDR3 protein comes from TCRdb applying MiXCR to the 5' RACE reads. This sample carries more than 600,000 distinct CDR3 sequences, 18% of them seen once, and the ten largest clones take around 13%. The CDR3 is 14 residues long. Trimming took 6 bases from V and 2 from J; bases not matched to a gene: 3. This entry comes from a study of identical twins. General study findings and limits: Insertions were reduced in abundant cord blood beta clonotypes but not in memory repertoires.

The same sample was also used in a study of T cells expressing NK-cell markers.

The sequence came from a woman under 30 in good health. Sequencing was done on a sample of PBMCs. The chain couples TRBV12-3 or TRBV12-4 to TRBJ2-2, with 7 positions matching TRBD2. DNA for the CDR3: TGTGCCAGCAGCCTAGCGGAAAACACCGGGGAGCTGTTTTTT. Its translation is CASSLAENTGELFF.